This is a list of T cell receptor beta chains from one sample in a study of control samples from healthy donors and cancer patients. The table came from immunoSEQ multiplex PCR; TCRdb's copy has only in-frame clones and leaves some out. The profile shows 75,000 to 95,000 clones, over 75% of them singletons. The sample taken for sequencing was blood. These receptors originate from a woman aged 18 to 35 in good health. Both conserved end residues are part of each CDR3. The D gene is left open where the match is weak. Clone size is shown for a subset of rows, as once, few, many or a class of expanded clone.

>TRBV27|TRBJ2-5|TRBD2|few
TGTGCCAGCAGTTTATTATCGGGGGGAACCAAAGAGACCCAGTACTTC
CASSLLSGGTKETQYF
>TRBV6-5|TRBJ1-5|-|-
TGTGCCAGCAGGGCCGGGCAGGCGAGCAATCAGCCCCAGCATTTT
CASRAGQASNQPQHF
>TRBV19|TRBJ2-4|-|-
TGTGCCAGTCGGGACCCCACAACCCAAAACATTCAGTACTTC
CASRDPTTQNIQYF
>TRBV2|TRBJ2-7|-|-
TGTGCCAGCAATGGTGACTCCTACGAGCAGTACTTC
CASNGDSYEQYF
>TRBV7-2|TRBJ1-2|-|-
TGTGCCAGCAGCTACTACTTGACAGATGGCTACACCTTC
CASSYYLTDGYTF
>TRBV6-5|TRBJ1-2|-|-
TGTGCCAGCAGAATGGGACAAGCTAACTATGGCTACACCTTC
CASRMGQANYGYTF
>TRBV4-2|TRBJ1-1|-|few
TGTGCCAGCAGCCAAACATGGGGGAAGGTCACTGAAGCTTTCTTT
CASSQTWGKVTEAFF
>TRBV11-2|TRBJ2-1|-|-
TGTGCCAGCAGCTGGGGGCGGGGCAATGAGCAGTTCTTC
CASSWGRGNEQFF
>TRBV7-2|TRBJ2-1|-|-
TGTGCCAGCAGCCCGCAGAGGGGGGGTAACAATGAGCAGTTCTTC
CASSPQRGGNNEQFF
>TRBV10-3|TRBJ2-7|TRBD2|once
TGTGCCATCAGAGGTAGCGGGGGGATCGGGGAGCAGTACTTC
CAIRGSGGIGEQYF
>TRBV19|TRBJ1-2|-|-
TGTGCCAGTAGTCCCTCTGCCTCGGGACTTCCGAATGGCTACACCTTC
CASSPSASGLPNGYTF
>TRBV4-2|TRBJ2-2|TRBD1|few
TGTGCCAGCAGCCAGGGACAGGGGGACACCGGGGAGCTGTTTTTT
CASSQGQGDTGELFF
>TRBV4-1|TRBJ1-5|-|once
TGCGCCAGCAGCCAAGTAGCCACGCTAGGAAATCAGCCCCAGCATTTT
CASSQVATLGNQPQHF
>TRBV5-4|TRBJ2-5|-|-
TGTGCCAGCAGCTTGGGGGTAGATCTAGAGACCCAGTACTTC
CASSLGVDLETQYF
>TRBV10-1|TRBJ2-7|-|-
TGCGCCACCACCGACGGCTACGAGCAGTACTTC
CATTDGYEQYF
>TRBV5-1|TRBJ2-5|TRBD2|-
TGCGCCGGCAGCGGCGGGGGGGCGGGTCAAGAGACCCAGTACTTC
CAGSGGGAGQETQYF
>TRBV10-3|TRBJ1-2|-|-
TGTGCCATCAGTGAGTCCCCAGCTCTCGGGGGCTACACCTTC
CAISESPALGGYTF
>TRBV2|TRBJ2-1|-|-
TGTGCCAGCAGTGGCAGGGATGGAAGCTCCTACAATGAGCAGTTCTTC
CASSGRDGSSYNEQFF
>TRBV7-3|TRBJ2-3|-|-
TGTGCCAGCAGCTTAATGGGGCGGGGAACAGATACGCAGTATTTT
CASSLMGRGTDTQYF
>TRBV7-8|TRBJ1-1|TRBD1|-
TGTGCCAGCAGCTTACCCCCGGGACAGATGAACACTGAAGCTTTCTTT
CASSLPPGQMNTEAFF
>TRBV27|TRBJ2-1|-|-
TGTGCCAGCACGGGCTACAATGAGCAGTTCTTC
CASTGYNEQFF
>TRBV3-1/TRBV3-2|TRBJ1-2|TRBD1|-
TGTGCCAGCAGCCCGGGGACAGGGGGACATGGCTACACCTTC
CASSPGTGGHGYTF